The 20 T cell receptor beta chains below all came from one sample that was sequenced in a study of technical replicates of blood from a handful of donors. The method was immunoSEQ multiplex PCR; TCRdb's version includes in-frame clones alone and lacks a portion of them. Altogether approximately 58,000 clones are present, 65% to 90% being singletons, with the ten largest covering 5% to 5.5%. Sequenced: PBMCs. The origin of the receptors is a human donor in good health. Some clones in this sample may be carry-over from other donors' samples.

This chain connects TRBV9 to TRBJ2-1; TRBD2 agrees at 8 bases. The CDR3 runs to 15 residues. Trimming cost V 0 bases and J 6 bases; bases outside gene matches: 5. Germline V gene sequence: CDR1 SGDLS, CDR2 YYNGEE. The CDR3 coding sequence is TGTGCCAGCAGCGTAGGTGGGACTAGAGTCAATGAGCAGTTCTTC. It translates to CASSVGGTRVNEQFF.

The chain employs TRBV9 and TRBJ2-3, with a weak D call TRBD2 (6 bases). V was cut by 3 bases and J by 14 bases, with 28 bases left in between. Germline V lookup: CDR1 SGDLS, CDR2 YYNGEE. The CDR3 has 16 residues. Here the CDR3 reads CASSEVDGGATRMMYF. The CDR3 bases are TGTGCCAGCAGCGAGGTTGACGGGGGAGCGACAAGGATGATGTATTTT.

This clone was picked up a small number of times. The genes are TRBV5-6 and TRBJ2-6; TRBD1 aligns across 10 bases. The V gene's germline CDR1 is SGHDT and CDR2 YYEEEE. Trimming at V came to 9 bases and at J to 4 bases, leaving 7 bases not matched to a gene. This CDR3 comprises 15 residues. DNA for the CDR3: TGTGCCACTTGGACAGGGGGGAGGGGGGCCAACGTCCTGACTTTC. It specifies CATWTGGRGANVLTF.

This chain connects TRBV6-5 to TRBJ1-2, with D maybe TRBD1 (5 bases). Germline V lookup: CDR1 MNHEY, CDR2 SVGAGI. The CDR3 is 11 amino acids. The germline V and J ends were trimmed by 2 bases and 11 bases, with 9 bases remaining between them. The CDR3 DNA reads as TGTGCCAGCAGTTACAAGGGGAATTACACCTTC. It encodes CASSYKGNYTF.

The CDR3, as DNA: TGTGCCAGCAGAGGGGGAGTCGAGCCCCAGCATTTT. It codes for CASRGGVEPQHF. The rearrangement uses TRBV2 and TRBJ1-5, with D possibly matching TRBD1 (6 bases). Trimming pared 6 bases from V and 8 bases from J, leaving 11 bases between. The germline V gene has CDR1 SNHLY and CDR2 FYNNEI. This CDR3 has 12 residues.

J is TRBJ1-2 and V is TRBV13; D is perhaps TRBD1 (6 bases). V lost 5 bases, J lost 8 bases, and 18 bases lay in between. The CDR3 is made up of 14 amino acids. Per germline, CDR1 PRHDT and CDR2 FYEKMQ (reference sequence). For the CDR3, the DNA is TGTGCCAGCAGCGAGGGGGGGGCCGCGGAGGGCTACACCTTC. Translating it yields CASSEGGAAEGYTF.

This clone qualifies as medium-sized (0.01 to 0.1%). This sequence joins TRBV7-9 and TRBJ2-5; TRBD2 agrees at 8 bases. The CDR3 spans 17 residues. Germline loops: CDR1 SEHNR, CDR2 FQNEAQ (reference sequence). With V trimmed by 3 bases and J by 1 base, 10 bases remained unmatched. The CDR3 nucleotides read TGTGCCAGCAGCTTGCCCGTGGGGCGGGGGGCCCAAGAGACCCAGTACTTC. This gives the protein CASSLPVGRGAQETQYF.

The chain joins TRBV27 to TRBJ2-7; 9 bases agree with TRBD2. The CDR3 totals 15 residues. Per the germline V gene, CDR1 is MNHEY and CDR2 is SMNVEV (reference sequence). Trimming at V came to 8 bases and at J to 4 bases, leaving 12 bases not matched to a gene. The CDR3 reads CASALAGVVPYEQYF. The CDR3 DNA follows: TGTGCCAGCGCCTTAGCGGGAGTGGTTCCATACGAGCAGTACTTC.

V usage is TRBV30 and J usage is TRBJ1-6; D call uncertain. The V end lost 7 bases, the J end lost 6 bases, and 16 bases lay between the germline ends. The CDR3 is 14 residues long. The V gene's germline CDR1 is GTSNPN and CDR2 SVGIG (reference sequence). The CDR3 protein is CASKGGAGNSPLHF. The CDR3 DNA reads TGTGCCTCAAAAGGAGGCGCCGGTAATTCACCCCTCCACTTT.

In this sample, this clone turned up once. The chain uses TRBV5-1 and TRBJ1-2; a possible D gene is TRBD1 (6 bases). The CDR3 is 15 amino acids. V was clipped by 4 bases and J by 4 bases, with 17 bases between them. Germline V gene data show CDR1 as SGHRS and CDR2 as YFSETQ. The CDR3 DNA reads TGCGCCAGCAGCGACGCTGGGGGGGGCAGCTATGGCTACACCTTC. It specifies CASSDAGGGSYGYTF.

The chain recombines TRBV7-9 with TRBJ2-7; D unresolved. The CDR3 sequence is 15 residues long. From germline, CDR1 is SEHNR and CDR2 FQNEAQ (reference sequence). V was shortened by 1 base and J by 7 bases, with 17 bases between the two germline ends. CDR3 nucleotides: TGTGCCAGCAGCTTAGGAAGGAGCGTAGTAGAGGAGCAGTACTTC. Translation: CASSLGRSVVEEQYF.

This chain joins TRBV7-9 and TRBJ2-2; D is perhaps TRBD1 (5 bases). This CDR3 comprises 14 residues. Germline values: CDR1 SEHNR, CDR2 FQNEAQ (reference sequence). Trimming shortened V by 3 bases and J by 6 bases, and 11 bases separated the two germline ends. In DNA form, the CDR3 reads TGTGCCAGCAGCTTGGGGCCCCATGCCGGGGAGCTGTTTTTT. Its protein product is CASSLGPHAGELFF.

The rearrangement uses TRBV14 and TRBJ2-1, with D maybe TRBD1 (5 bases). The germline V gene encodes CDR1 SGHDN and CDR2 FVKESK. CDR3 size: 17 residues. The V end was cut by 0 bases, the J end by 4 bases, with 16 bases between. The CDR3 spells CASSQDERGARYNEQFF. The CDR3 coding sequence is TGTGCCAGCAGCCAAGATGAAAGGGGCGCACGGTACAATGAGCAGTTCTTC.

The CDR3 DNA sequence: TGTGCCAGCAGCTTAAACGTCGCGAGGAGGGAGACCCAGTACTTC. It is translated as CASSLNVARRETQYF. The chain has TRBV7-2 and TRBJ2-5; D possibly corresponds to TRBD2 (5 bases). Per the germline V gene, CDR1 is SGHTA and CDR2 is FQGNSA. Trimming removed 2 bases at V and 5 bases at J, with 15 bases between. The CDR3 spans 15 residues.

The V and J genes are TRBV7-2 and TRBJ1-2; weak D call: TRBD1 (5 bases). Trimming shortened V by 5 bases and J by 0 bases, and 13 bases separated the two germline ends. This CDR3 spans 15 amino acids. The germline V gene has CDR1 SGHTA and CDR2 FQGNSA. The CDR3 DNA follows: TGTGCCAGCAGCCCTACGGGGGGGGCTAACTATGGCTACACCTTC. Protein product: CASSPTGGANYGYTF. Full variable domain (missing parts from reference TRBV7-2 and TRBJ1-2): GAGVSQSPSNKVTEKGKDVELRCDPISGHTALYWYRQSLGQGLEFLIYFQGNSAPDKSGLPSDRFSAERTGGSVSTLTIQRTQQEDSAVYLCASSPTGGANYGYTFGSGTRLTVV.

The chain uses TRBV4-2 and TRBJ2-3; 11 bases line up with TRBD2. J lost 1 base, V lost 0 bases, and 3 bases had no gene match. This CDR3 is built from 17 residues. Germline V gene lookup returns CDR1 LGHNA and CDR2 YNFKEQ. In DNA, the CDR3 is TGTGCCAGCAGCCAAGATTCGACTAGCGGGGGCACAGATACGCAGTATTTT. Protein: CASSQDSTSGGTDTQYF.

This clone was counted a single time. V gene TRBV7-7 combines with J gene TRBJ2-5; TRBD2 matches 14 bases. J lost 4 bases, V lost 4 bases, and 5 bases had no gene match. Germline V gene sequence: CDR1 SSHAT, CDR2 FNYEAQ (reference sequence). CDR3 size: 16 residues. CDR3 in amino acids: CASSSGLAGGSETQYF. The CDR3, as DNA: TGTGCCAGCAGCTCCGGACTAGCGGGAGGATCAGAGACCCAGTACTTC.

This CDR3 is CASSLEGRRNEQFF. The CDR3 nucleotides read TGCGCCAGCAGCTTGGAGGGGCGCAGAAATGAGCAGTTCTTC. The chain links TRBV5-1 to TRBJ2-1; tentative D call: TRBD1 (5 bases). This CDR3 is built from 14 residues. The germline gives CDR1 SGHRS, CDR2 YFSETQ. V was shortened by 0 bases and J by 7 bases, with 11 bases between the two germline ends.

The gene calls are TRBV9 and TRBJ1-1, with TRBD1 matching over 12 bases. Germline trimming cut 5 bases from V and 5 bases from J; bases unmatched to any gene: 10. Per the germline V gene, CDR1 is SGDLS and CDR2 is YYNGEE. This CDR3 is built from 16 residues. The CDR3 region is CASSDGTGGAKTEAFF. CDR3 bases: TGTGCCAGCAGTGACGGGACAGGGGGCGCAAAGACTGAAGCTTTCTTT.

This clone was counted between two and nine times. The chain uses TRBV7-2 and TRBJ2-7; D remains ambiguous. Germline V gives CDR1 SGHTA, CDR2 FQGNSA. The V gene lost 5 bases and the J gene lost 2 bases, with 4 bases spanning the gap. There are 11 residues in the CDR3. As DNA, the CDR3 is TGTGCCAGCAGCCCGGCCTACGAGCAGTACTTC. Amino acid sequence: CASSPAYEQYF.